This T cell receptor beta chain was profiled in a study of neurological immune-mediated disorders. Study as a whole: Among the roughly 35 patients with multiple sclerosis, roughly 30 were relapsing-remitting, while 3 were secondary progressive.

There are many counts of this clonotype. The time point is: longitudinal time-point 3. With 10-nucleotide random UMIs, 5'RACE was used to make the cDNA. MiXCR was run by TCRdb on the 5' RACE reads, yielding one entry per CDR3 protein. The sample includes about 80,000 distinct CDR3 sequences, around 4% of them seen just once. Germline lookup yields CDR1 DFQATT and CDR2 SNEGSKA (reference sequence). The V end lost 8 bases, the J end lost 5 bases, and 12 bases lay between the germline ends. The CDR3 is made up of 12 amino acids. V usage is TRBV20-1 and J usage is TRBJ1-4; maybe TRBD1 (6 bases). Sequenced material: PBMCs. The TCR was taken from a woman aged 60-70 years with multiple sclerosis. CDR3 region: CSIQGVNEKLFF. Here the CDR3 DNA reads TGCAGTATACAGGGAGTAAATGAAAAACTGTTTTTT.